The 12 T cell receptor beta chains reported below all come from one sample, sequenced in a study of cytomegalovirus exposure and HLA in healthy donors. The PCR employed 60 Vbeta primers together with 13 Jbeta primers. Some clones are missing from TCRdb's copy, which holds only in-frame ones; the method was immunoSEQ multiplex PCR. The sample lists about 150,000 clones, around 84% occurring once. Sequencing was done on a sample of PBMCs. Receptors originate from a man aged 25 to 40 in good health and CMV-seropositive.

This clone was detected once. This chain uses TRBV11-2 with TRBJ2-6, with D perhaps TRBD1 (5 bases). Deletions cut 3 bases from V and 0 bases from J, with 15 bases between. The CDR3 is 18 residues long. CDR1 and CDR2 from the germline V gene are SGHAT and FQNNGV. The CDR3 here is CASSFRSGSTSGANVLTF. CDR3 in DNA: TGTGCCAGCAGCTTCCGTTCAGGGTCGACCTCTGGGGCCAACGTCCTGACTTTC.

In regard to this clone: Its ends do not fully match the called genes, so a read error is possible. The chain joins TRBV7-9 to TRBJ2-1; D perhaps matches TRBD2 (5 bases). Germline V gives CDR1 SEHNR, CDR2 FQNEAQ (reference sequence). The CDR3 loop spans 12 amino acids. The CDR3 loop is CSSSLGTGEQFF. DNA of the CDR3: TGTTCCAGCAGCTTAGGAACGGGGGAGCAGTTCTTC. The whole variable domain, remainder taken from reference TRBV7-9 and TRBJ2-1, is DTGVSQNPRHKITKRGQNVTFRCDPISEHNRLYWYRQTLGQGPEFLTYFQNEAQLEKSRLLSDRFSAERPKGSFSTLEIQRTEQGDSAMYLCSSSLGTGEQFFGPGTRLTVL.

CDR3 nucleotides: TGTGCCAGCAGCCTCTGGAGTGGGGGGACGACCTCCTACGAGCAGTACTTC. Protein product: CASSLWSGGTTSYEQYF. V gene TRBV11-3 combines with J gene TRBJ2-7, with D possibly TRBD2 on 6 matching bases. CDR3 length: 17 amino acids. The germline CDR1 and CDR2 sequences are SGHNT and YENEEA. V was cut by 5 bases and J by 0 bases, with 20 bases left in between.

V is TRBV7-9 and J is TRBJ2-3, with D perhaps TRBD2 (5 bases). The CDR3 contains 14 residues. The germline V gene has CDR1 SEHNR and CDR2 FQNEAQ (reference sequence). The V gene lost 5 bases and the J gene lost 7 bases, with 16 bases spanning the gap. CDR3: CASSNGGDLYTQYF. CDR3 nucleotides: TGTGCCAGCAGCAACGGAGGTGACCTCTATACGCAGTATTTT.

The genes are TRBV11-3 and TRBJ1-2; 7 bases map to TRBD1. The germline gives CDR1 SGHNT, CDR2 YENEEA. After removal of 2 bases from V and 7 bases from J, the junction contained 4 bases not matched to a gene. The CDR3 extends over 13 amino acids. The CDR3 region has the DNA TGTGCCAGCAGCTTACTGGCAGGGGGTGGCTACACCTTC. It encodes CASSLLAGGGYTF.

The chain employs TRBV29-1 and TRBJ2-3, with 9 bases matching TRBD2. V was clipped by 7 bases and J by 1 base; unmatched bases: 3. CDR1 SQVTM and CDR2 ANQGSEA come from the germline V gene. This CDR3 has 13 amino acids. The CDR3 loop is CSALAGGTDTQYF. The CDR3 nucleotides are TGCAGCGCTTTAGCGGGAGGCACAGATACGCAGTATTTT.

V and J are TRBV25-1 and TRBJ2-1; D uncertain. CDR1 is MGHDK and CDR2 is SYGVNS in the germline V gene. Trimming took off 8 bases at V and 4 bases at J, with 9 bases between the two ends. This CDR3 contains 12 residues. CDR3 bases: TGTGCCAGCCTTGACTCATACAATGAGCAGTTCTTC. This gives the protein CASLDSYNEQFF.

The gene calls are TRBV2 and TRBJ1-6; possibly TRBD1 for D (5 bases). Per the germline V gene, CDR1 is SNHLY and CDR2 is FYNNEI. Trimming took 8 bases from V and 0 from J, leaving 8 bases between them. CDR3 size: 14 residues. The CDR3 sequence is CASGASSYNSPLHF. The DNA of the CDR3 is TGTGCCAGCGGGGCGAGCTCCTATAATTCACCCCTCCACTTT.

The chain couples TRBV5-1 to TRBJ2-3, with TRBD1 identical over 12 bases. The V segment lost 3 bases and the J segment 5 bases; nucleotides outside the gene matches: 4. The germline V gene has CDR1 SGHRS and CDR2 YFSETQ. The CDR3 sequence is 15 residues long. The CDR3 here is CASSWGTGGVDTQYF. CDR3 nucleotides: TGCGCCAGCAGCTGGGGGACAGGGGGCGTAGATACGCAGTATTTT.

In its sample, this clone was seen once. The chain has TRBV5-1 and TRBJ2-7, with 7 bases aligning to TRBD1. Germline V lookup: CDR1 SGHRS, CDR2 YFSETQ. With 3 bases clipped from V and 1 base from J, the junction kept 4 bases outside the gene matches. The CDR3 is 14 amino acids. CDR3 nucleotide sequence: TGCGCCAGCAGCTCACGACAGGGATCCTACGAGCAGTACTTC. Its translation: CASSSRQGSYEQYF.

Concerning this clone: Distinct nucleotide sequences in the sample also encode this CDR3. This chain uses TRBV4-1 with TRBJ2-1; TRBD2 matches at 9 bases. The CDR3 contains 15 residues. Unmatched junction bases numbered 5, after V lost 4 bases and J lost 4 bases. Germline V gene lookup returns CDR1 MGHRA and CDR2 YSYEKL. CDR3 sequence (DNA): TGCGCCAGCAGCCGCTTAGCGGGAGAGTACAATGAGCAGTTCTTC. Its protein is CASSRLAGEYNEQFF.

The chain employs TRBV4-3 and TRBJ2-3, with TRBD2 identical over 10 bases. This CDR3 is 19 amino acids long. J lost 4 bases, V lost 1 base, and 14 bases had no gene match. Germline V gene data show CDR1 as LGHNA and CDR2 as YSLEER. The chain's CDR3 is CASSQAEAGGAFSADTQYF. CDR3 in DNA: TGCGCCAGCAGCCAAGCAGAAGCGGGAGGGGCCTTTAGCGCAGATACGCAGTATTTT.